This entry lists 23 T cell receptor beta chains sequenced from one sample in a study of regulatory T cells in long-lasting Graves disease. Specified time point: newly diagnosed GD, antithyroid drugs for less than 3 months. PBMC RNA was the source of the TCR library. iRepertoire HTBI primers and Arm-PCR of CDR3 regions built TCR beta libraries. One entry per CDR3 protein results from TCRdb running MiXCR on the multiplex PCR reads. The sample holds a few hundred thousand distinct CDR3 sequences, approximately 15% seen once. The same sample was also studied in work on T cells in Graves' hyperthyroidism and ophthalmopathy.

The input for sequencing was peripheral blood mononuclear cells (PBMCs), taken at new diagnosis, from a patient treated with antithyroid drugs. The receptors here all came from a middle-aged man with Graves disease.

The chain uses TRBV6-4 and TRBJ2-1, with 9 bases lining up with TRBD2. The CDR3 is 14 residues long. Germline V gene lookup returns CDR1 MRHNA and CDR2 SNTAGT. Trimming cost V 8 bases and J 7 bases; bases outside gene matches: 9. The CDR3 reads CASSASGEGNEQFF. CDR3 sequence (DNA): TGTGCCAGCTCCGCTAGCGGGGAAGGGAATGAGCAGTTCTTC.

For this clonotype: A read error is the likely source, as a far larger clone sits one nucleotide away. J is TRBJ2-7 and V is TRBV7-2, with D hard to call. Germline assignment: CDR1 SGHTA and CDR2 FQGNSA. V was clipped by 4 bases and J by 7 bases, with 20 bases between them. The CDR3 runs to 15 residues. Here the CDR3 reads CASSYDLSSYNEQYF. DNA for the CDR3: TGTGCCAGCAGCTACGACCTGAGCTCCTACAATGAGCAGTACTTC. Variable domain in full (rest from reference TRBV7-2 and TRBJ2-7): GAGVSQSPSNKVTEKGKDVELRCDPISGHTALYWYRQSLGQGLEFLIYFQGNSAPDKSGLPSDRFSAERTGGSVSTLTIQRTQQEDSAVYLCASSYDLSSYNEQYFGPGTRLTVT.

CDR3 sequence: CSAGGAGETQYF. The DNA for the CDR3 is TGCAGTGCCGGGGGGGCGGGAGAGACCCAGTACTTC. The rearrangement links TRBV20-1 to TRBJ2-5; 8 bases match TRBD2. The germline V gene has CDR1 DFQATT and CDR2 SNEGSKA (reference sequence). The trim removed 6 bases at V and 4 bases at J, leaving 4 bases unmatched. CDR3 length: 12 residues.

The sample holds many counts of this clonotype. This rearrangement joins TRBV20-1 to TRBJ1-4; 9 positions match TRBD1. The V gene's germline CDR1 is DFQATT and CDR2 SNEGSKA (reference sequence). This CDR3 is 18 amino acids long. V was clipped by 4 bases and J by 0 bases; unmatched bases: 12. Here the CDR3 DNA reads TGCAGTGCTATCCTCCGGGGACAGGGCCTTGCAACTAATGAAAAACTGTTTTTT. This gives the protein CSAILRGQGLATNEKLFF.

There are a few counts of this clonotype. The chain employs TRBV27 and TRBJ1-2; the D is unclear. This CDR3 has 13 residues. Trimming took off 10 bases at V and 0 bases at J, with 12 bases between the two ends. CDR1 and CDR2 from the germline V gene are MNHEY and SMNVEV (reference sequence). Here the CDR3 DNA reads TGTGCCACTTATTCTTATTCTAACTATGGCTACACCTTC. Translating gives CATYSYSNYGYTF.

CDR3 residues: CASSLWGRFESSYNSPLHF. DNA of the CDR3: TGTGCCAGCAGCTTGTGGGGGCGATTCGAGAGCTCCTATAATTCACCCCTCCACTTT. The V and J genes are TRBV7-2 and TRBJ1-6; D may be TRBD1 (6 bases). Germline V gene data show CDR1 as SGHTA and CDR2 as FQGNSA. Between the trimmed V and J ends, which lost 3 bases and 0 bases, there was a span of 18 bases. The CDR3 consists of 19 residues. The whole variable domain, filled in from reference TRBV7-2 and TRBJ1-6, reads GAGVSQSPSNKVTEKGKDVELRCDPISGHTALYWYRQSLGQGLEFLIYFQGNSAPDKSGLPSDRFSAERTGGSVSTLTIQRTQQEDSAVYLCASSLWGRFESSYNSPLHFGNGTRLTVT.

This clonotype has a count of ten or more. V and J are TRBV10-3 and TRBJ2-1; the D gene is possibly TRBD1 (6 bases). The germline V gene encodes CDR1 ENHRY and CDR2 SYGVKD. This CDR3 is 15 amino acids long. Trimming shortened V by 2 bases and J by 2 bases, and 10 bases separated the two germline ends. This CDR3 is CAISEEGQTYNEQFF. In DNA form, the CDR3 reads TGTGCCATCAGTGAGGAGGGACAAACCTACAATGAGCAGTTCTTC.

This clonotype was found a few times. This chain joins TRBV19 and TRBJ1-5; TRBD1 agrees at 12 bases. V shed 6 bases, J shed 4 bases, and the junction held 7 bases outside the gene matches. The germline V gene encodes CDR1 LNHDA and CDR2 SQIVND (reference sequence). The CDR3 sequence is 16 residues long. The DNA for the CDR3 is TGTGCCAGTAGGCCGCAGGGACAGGGGGCGAATCAGCCCCAGCATTTT. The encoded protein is CASRPQGQGANQPQHF.

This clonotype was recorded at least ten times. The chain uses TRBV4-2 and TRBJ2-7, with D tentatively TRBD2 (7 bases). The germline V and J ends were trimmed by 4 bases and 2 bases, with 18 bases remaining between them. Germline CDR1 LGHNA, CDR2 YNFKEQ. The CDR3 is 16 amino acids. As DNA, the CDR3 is TGTGCCAGCAGCCCCCAAGTTGGGGGGGCTGCCTACGAGCAGTACTTC. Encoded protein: CASSPQVGGAAYEQYF.

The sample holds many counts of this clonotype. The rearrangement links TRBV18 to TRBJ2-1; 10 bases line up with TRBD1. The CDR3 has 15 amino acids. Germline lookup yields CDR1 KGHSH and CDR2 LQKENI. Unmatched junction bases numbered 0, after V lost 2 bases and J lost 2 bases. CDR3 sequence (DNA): TGTGCCAGCTCACCAGGACAGGGGGCCTACAATGAGCAGTTCTTC. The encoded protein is CASSPGQGAYNEQFF.

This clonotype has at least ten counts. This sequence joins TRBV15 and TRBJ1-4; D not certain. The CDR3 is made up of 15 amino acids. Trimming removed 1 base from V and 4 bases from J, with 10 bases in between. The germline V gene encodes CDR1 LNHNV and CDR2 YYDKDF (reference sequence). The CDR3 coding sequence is TGTGCCACCAGCAGAGCGGGTGACTTTAATGAAAAACTGTTTTTT. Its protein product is CATSRAGDFNEKLFF.

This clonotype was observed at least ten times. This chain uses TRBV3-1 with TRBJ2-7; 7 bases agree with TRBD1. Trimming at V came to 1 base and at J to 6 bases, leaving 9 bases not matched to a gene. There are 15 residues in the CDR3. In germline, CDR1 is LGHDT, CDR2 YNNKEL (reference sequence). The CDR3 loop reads CASSQASTGAVEQYF. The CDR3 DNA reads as TGTGCCAGCAGCCAAGCTTCCACAGGGGCGGTCGAGCAGTACTTC.

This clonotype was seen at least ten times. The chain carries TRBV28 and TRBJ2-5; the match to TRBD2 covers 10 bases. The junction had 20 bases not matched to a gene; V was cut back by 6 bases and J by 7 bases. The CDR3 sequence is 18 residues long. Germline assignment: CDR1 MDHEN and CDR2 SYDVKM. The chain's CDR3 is CASSLIAGGRFSIGTQYF. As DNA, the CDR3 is TGTGCCAGCAGCTTAATAGCGGGGGGCCGTTTTTCGATCGGGACCCAGTACTTC.

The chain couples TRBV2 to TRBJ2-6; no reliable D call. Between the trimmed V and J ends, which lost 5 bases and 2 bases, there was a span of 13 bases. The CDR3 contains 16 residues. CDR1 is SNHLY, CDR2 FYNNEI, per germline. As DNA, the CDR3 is TGTGCCAGCAGTAAGCCCATCCGCGCTGGGGCCAACGTCCTGACTTTC. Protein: CASSKPIRAGANVLTF.

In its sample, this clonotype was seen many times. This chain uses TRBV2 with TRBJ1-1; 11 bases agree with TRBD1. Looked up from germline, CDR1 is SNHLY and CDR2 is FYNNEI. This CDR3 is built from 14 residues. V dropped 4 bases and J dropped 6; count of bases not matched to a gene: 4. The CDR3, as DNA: TGTGCCAGCAGTGGGACAGGGGGCATCGCTGAAGCTTTCTTT. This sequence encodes CASSGTGGIAEAFF.

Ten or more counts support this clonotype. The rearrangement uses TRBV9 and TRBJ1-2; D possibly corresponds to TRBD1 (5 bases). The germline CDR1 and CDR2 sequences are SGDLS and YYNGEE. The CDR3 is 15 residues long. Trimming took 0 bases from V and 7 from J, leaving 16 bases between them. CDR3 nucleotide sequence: TGTGCCAGCAGCGTAGTGGACACCCTGGGCGGTGGCTACACCTTC. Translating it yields CASSVVDTLGGGYTF.

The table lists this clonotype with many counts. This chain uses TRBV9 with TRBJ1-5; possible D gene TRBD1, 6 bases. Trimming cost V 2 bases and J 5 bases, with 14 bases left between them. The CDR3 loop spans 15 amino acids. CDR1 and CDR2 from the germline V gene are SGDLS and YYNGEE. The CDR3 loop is CASSVTGTPDQPQHF. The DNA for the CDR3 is TGTGCCAGCAGCGTTACCGGGACACCCGATCAGCCCCAGCATTTT.

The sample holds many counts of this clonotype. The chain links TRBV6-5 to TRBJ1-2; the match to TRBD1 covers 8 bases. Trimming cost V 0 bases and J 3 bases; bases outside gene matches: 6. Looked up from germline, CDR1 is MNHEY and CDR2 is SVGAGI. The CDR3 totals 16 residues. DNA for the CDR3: TGTGCCAGCAGTTACTCGATTTCAGGGGGCGACTATGGCTACACCTTC. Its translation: CASSYSISGGDYGYTF.

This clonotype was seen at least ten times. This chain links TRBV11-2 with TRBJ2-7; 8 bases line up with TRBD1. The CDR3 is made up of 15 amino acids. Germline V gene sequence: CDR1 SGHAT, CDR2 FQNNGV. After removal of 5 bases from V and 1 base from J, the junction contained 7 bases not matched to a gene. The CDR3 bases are TGTGCCAGCAGCGCAACAGGGGGTTGGTCCTACGAGCAGTACTTC. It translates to CASSATGGWSYEQYF.

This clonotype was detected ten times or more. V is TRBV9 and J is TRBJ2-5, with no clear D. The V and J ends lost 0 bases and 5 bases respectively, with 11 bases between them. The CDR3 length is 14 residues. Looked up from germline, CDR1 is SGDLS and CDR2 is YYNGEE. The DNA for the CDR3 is TGTGCCAGCAGCGTAGGGGTTGATCAGGAGACCCAGTACTTC. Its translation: CASSVGVDQETQYF.

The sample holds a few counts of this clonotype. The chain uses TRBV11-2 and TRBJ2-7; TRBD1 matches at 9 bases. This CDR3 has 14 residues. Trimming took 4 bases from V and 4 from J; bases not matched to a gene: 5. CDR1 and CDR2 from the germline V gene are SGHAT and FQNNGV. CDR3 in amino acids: CASSSGQGRYEQYF. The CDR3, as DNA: TGTGCCAGCAGCTCCGGACAGGGGAGGTACGAGCAGTACTTC.

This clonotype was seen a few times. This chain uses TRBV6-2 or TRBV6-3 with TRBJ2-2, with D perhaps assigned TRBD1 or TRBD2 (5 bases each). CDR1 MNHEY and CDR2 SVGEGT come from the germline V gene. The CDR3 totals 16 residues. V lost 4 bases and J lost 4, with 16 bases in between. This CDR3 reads CASSSLGDAGTGELFF. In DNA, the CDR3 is TGTGCCAGCAGTTCTCTCGGGGACGCGGGCACCGGGGAGCTGTTTTTT.

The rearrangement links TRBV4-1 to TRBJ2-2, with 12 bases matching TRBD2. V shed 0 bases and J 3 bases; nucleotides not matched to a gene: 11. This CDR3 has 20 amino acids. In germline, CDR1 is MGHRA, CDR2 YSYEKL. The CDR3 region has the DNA TGCGCCAGCAGCCAAGATCCCCTAGCGGGGGGGCCCCTCGACACCGGGGAGCTGTTTTTT. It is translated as CASSQDPLAGGPLDTGELFF.